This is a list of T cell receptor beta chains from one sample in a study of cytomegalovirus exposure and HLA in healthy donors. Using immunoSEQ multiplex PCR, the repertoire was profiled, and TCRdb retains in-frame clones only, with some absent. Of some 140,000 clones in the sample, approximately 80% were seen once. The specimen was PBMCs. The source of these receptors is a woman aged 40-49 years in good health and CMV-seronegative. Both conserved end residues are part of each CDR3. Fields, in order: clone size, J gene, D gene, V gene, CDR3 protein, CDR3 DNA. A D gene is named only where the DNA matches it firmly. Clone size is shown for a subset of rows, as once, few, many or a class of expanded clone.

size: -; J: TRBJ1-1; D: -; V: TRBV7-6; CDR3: CASSFLSPQNTEAFF; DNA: TGTGCCAGCAGCTTTTTGAGCCCCCAGAACACTGAAGCTTTCTTT
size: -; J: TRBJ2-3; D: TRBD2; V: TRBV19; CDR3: CASSMGGSDTQYF; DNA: TGTGCCAGTAGTATGGGAGGGTCCGATACGCAGTATTTT
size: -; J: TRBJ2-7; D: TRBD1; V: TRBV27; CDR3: CASSLGSGTGANKQYF; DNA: TGTGCCAGCAGTTTGGGGTCCGGGACAGGGGCGAACAAGCAGTACTTC
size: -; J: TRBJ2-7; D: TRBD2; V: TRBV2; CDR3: CASSEGLGLAVTYEQYF; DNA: TGTGCCAGCAGTGAAGGTCTGGGACTAGCGGTTACCTACGAGCAGTACTTC
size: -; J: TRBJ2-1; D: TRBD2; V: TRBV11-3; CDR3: CASSSRRTSGRWGSYNEQFF; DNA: TGTGCCAGCAGCTCTAGAAGGACTAGCGGGAGATGGGGCTCCTACAATGAGCAGTTCTTC
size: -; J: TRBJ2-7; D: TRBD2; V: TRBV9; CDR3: CASSVAGGGYSYEQYF; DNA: TGTGCCAGCAGCGTAGCTGGCGGGGGGTACTCCTACGAGCAGTACTTC
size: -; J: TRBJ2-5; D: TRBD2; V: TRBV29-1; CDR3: CSVELGLGREAQYF; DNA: TGCAGCGTTGAATTGGGACTAGGACGGGAGGCCCAGTACTTC
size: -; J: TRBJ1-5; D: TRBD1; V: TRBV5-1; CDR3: CASSSSPGQGPLDQPQHF; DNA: TGCGCCAGCAGCTCAAGTCCGGGACAGGGTCCTCTTGATCAGCCCCAGCATTTT
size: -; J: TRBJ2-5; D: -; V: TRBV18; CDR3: CASSPGGGGLQETQYF; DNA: TGTGCCAGCTCACCAGGGGGCGGGGGTCTCCAAGAGACCCAGTACTTC
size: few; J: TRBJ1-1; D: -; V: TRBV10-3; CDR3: CAIRAGAEAFF; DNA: TGTGCCATCAGGGCGGGAGCGGAAGCTTTCTTT
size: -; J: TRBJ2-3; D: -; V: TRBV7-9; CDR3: CASSLGADTDTQYF; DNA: TGTGCCAGCAGCTTAGGGGCAGACACAGATACGCAGTATTTT
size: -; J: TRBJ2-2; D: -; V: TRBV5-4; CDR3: CASSQGQFNTGELFF; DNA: TGTGCCAGCAGCCAAGGACAGTTTAACACCGGGGAGCTGTTTTTT
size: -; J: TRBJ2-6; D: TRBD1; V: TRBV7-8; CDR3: CASNRALVSGGESAGANVLTF; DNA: TGTGCCAGCAACCGAGCTCTAGTGTCAGGGGGCGAGTCTGCTGGGGCCAACGTCCTGACTTTC
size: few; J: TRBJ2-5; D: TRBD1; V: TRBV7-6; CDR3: CASSFITGVETQYF; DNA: TGTGCCAGCAGCTTTATTACAGGGGTTGAGACCCAGTACTTC
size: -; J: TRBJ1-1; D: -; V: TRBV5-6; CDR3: CASSWGLSTEAFF; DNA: TGTGCCAGCAGCTGGGGACTCTCCACTGAAGCTTTCTTT
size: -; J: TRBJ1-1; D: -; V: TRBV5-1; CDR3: CASSLDSMNTEAFF; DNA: TGCGCCAGCAGCTTGGACAGTATGAACACTGAAGCTTTCTTT
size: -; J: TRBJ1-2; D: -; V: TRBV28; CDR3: CASSLWDTPGYTF; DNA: TGTGCCAGCAGTTTATGGGACACTCCGGGCTACACCTTC
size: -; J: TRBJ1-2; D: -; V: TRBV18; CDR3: CASSPGGSLNYGYTF; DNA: TGTGCCAGCTCCCCGGGAGGCAGCCTTAACTATGGCTACACCTTC
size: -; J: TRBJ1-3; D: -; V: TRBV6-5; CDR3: CASSYPQSSTIYF; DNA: TGTGCCAGCAGTTACCCCCAATCTAGCACCATATATTTT
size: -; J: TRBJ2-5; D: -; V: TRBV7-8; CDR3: CASSLGEFHYPGQETQYF; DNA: TGTGCCAGCAGCTTAGGGGAGTTTCACTATCCGGGACAAGAGACCCAGTACTTC
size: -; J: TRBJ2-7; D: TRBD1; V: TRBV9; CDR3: CASSGDRAHEQYF; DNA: TGTGCCAGCAGCGGGGACAGGGCGCACGAGCAGTACTTC
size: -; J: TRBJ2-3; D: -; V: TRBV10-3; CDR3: CAISESQRVRTDTQYF; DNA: TGTGCCATCAGTGAGTCACAGCGGGTCCGCACAGATACGCAGTATTTT
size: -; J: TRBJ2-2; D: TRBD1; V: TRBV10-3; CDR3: CANSGTGNTGELFF; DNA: TGTGCCAACTCCGGGACAGGAAACACCGGGGAGCTGTTTTTT
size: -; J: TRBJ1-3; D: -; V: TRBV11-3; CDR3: CASSPYHAGNLGNTIYF; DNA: TGTGCCAGCAGCCCATATCACGCAGGGAACCTTGGAAACACCATATATTTT
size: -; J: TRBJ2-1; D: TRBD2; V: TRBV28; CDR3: CASSLWTSGTTHNEQFF; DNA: TGTGCCAGCAGTTTATGGACTAGCGGGACCACTCACAATGAGCAGTTCTTC
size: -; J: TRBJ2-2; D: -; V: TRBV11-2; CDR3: CASSLVRNTGELFF; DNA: TGTGCCAGCAGCTTAGTTCGGAACACCGGGGAGCTGTTTTTT
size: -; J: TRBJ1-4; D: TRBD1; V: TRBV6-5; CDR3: CASSFLRGQGNEKLFF; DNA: TGTGCCAGCAGTTTCTTAAGGGGACAGGGGAATGAAAAACTGTTTTTT
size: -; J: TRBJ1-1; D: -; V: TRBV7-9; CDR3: CASSPTGGAFF; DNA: TGTGCCAGCAGCCCGACGGGGGGGGCTTTCTTT
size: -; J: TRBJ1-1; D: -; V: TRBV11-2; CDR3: CATGGRETEAFF; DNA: TGTGCCACCGGCGGGAGGGAAACTGAAGCTTTCTTT
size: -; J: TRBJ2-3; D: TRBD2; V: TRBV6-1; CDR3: CASSGGLVVDTQYF; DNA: TGTGCCAGCAGTGGTGGACTAGTGGTAGATACGCAGTATTTT
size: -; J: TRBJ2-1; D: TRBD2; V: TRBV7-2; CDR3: CASSLVGTSGGGEQFF; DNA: TGTGCCAGCAGCTTAGTAGGGACTAGCGGGGGTGGTGAGCAGTTCTTC
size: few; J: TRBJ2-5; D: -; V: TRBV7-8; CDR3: CASSLKRHLGGPFQETQYF; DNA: TGTGCCAGCAGCTTAAAAAGACACCTCGGGGGTCCTTTCCAAGAGACCCAGTACTTC
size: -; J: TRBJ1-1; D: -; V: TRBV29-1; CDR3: CSGANSNTEAFF; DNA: TGCAGCGGGGCAAACTCGAACACTGAAGCTTTCTTT
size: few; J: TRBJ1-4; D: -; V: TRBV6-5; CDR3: CASTLTYAGGKLFF; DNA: TGTGCCAGCACCTTGACTTACGCGGGTGGAAAACTGTTTTTT